These 11 T cell receptor beta chains share one sample of origin, sequenced in a study of cytomegalovirus exposure and HLA in healthy donors. 60 Vbeta and 13 Jbeta primers were used in PCR. Sequenced by immunoSEQ multiplex PCR; TCRdb stores in-frame clones only, minus some. This sample has under 85,000 clones; 78% occur once, and the top ten carry 1.5% to 2%. The sample comprised PBMCs. These receptor sequences come from a man in his forties in good health and CMV-seronegative.

Details on this clone: One end of the junction varies from germline; a read error may be responsible. The V and J genes are TRBV7-9 and TRBJ2-1, with D tentatively TRBD2 (6 bases). The germline V gene has CDR1 SEHNR and CDR2 FQNEAQ (reference sequence). The CDR3 is made up of 14 amino acids. CDR3 nucleotides: TGTTCCAGCAGCTTAGGCGGAGGGTACAATGAGCAGTTCTTC. Translated, it gives CSSSLGGGYNEQFF.

The chain uses TRBV18 and TRBJ2-2; no clear D gene. Trimming cost V 4 bases and J 1 base, with 4 bases left between them. The CDR3 sequence is 13 residues long. From germline, CDR1 is KGHSH and CDR2 LQKENI. The CDR3 is CASSQQNTGELFF. CDR3 coding DNA: TGTGCCAGCTCACAACAGAACACCGGGGAGCTGTTTTTT.

This clone was picked up one time. The chain couples TRBV5-1 to TRBJ1-5, with D possibly being TRBD1 (5 bases). The CDR3 loop spans 15 amino acids. Trimming left V 4 bases short and J 0 bases short, with 11 bases between. CDR1 and CDR2 from the germline V gene are SGHRS and YFSETQ. CDR3 loop: CASSPGTYSNQPQHF. The CDR3, as DNA: TGCGCCAGCAGCCCGGGGACTTATAGCAATCAGCCCCAGCATTTT.

J is TRBJ2-1 and V is TRBV14; 11 nucleotides line up with TRBD2. CDR1 is SGHDN and CDR2 is FVKESK in the germline V gene. CDR3 size: 17 residues. V lost 0 bases to trimming and J lost 6 bases; unmatched junction nucleotides: 7. The CDR3 DNA sequence: TGTGCCAGCAGCCAAGACTGGAGTAGCGGGAGGGGCAATGAGCAGTTCTTC. Translated: CASSQDWSSGRGNEQFF. Using reference TRBV14 and TRBJ2-1 for the parts outside the CDR3, the full variable domain is EAGVTQFPSHSVIEKGQTVTLRCDPISGHDNLYWYRRVMGKEIKFLLHFVKESKQDESGMPNNRFLAERTGGTYSTLKVQPAELEDSGVYFCASSQDWSSGRGNEQFFGPGTRLTVL.

The CDR3 DNA follows: TGTGCCACCAAGGTCGGGACAGGGTGGGAGACCCAGTACTTC. Translation gives CATKVGTGWETQYF. This chain connects TRBV6-1 to TRBJ2-5, with 9 bases identical to TRBD1. V lost 10 bases, J lost 5 bases, and 11 bases stayed unmatched. The CDR3 is 14 amino acids. Germline V gives CDR1 MNHNS, CDR2 SASEGT.

In DNA form, the CDR3 reads TGTGCCATCACCGACAGGGAATCCGGGGAGCTGTTTTTT. It encodes CAITDRESGELFF. J is TRBJ2-2 and V is TRBV10-3; 7 bases agree with TRBD1. The CDR3 has 13 residues. Germline CDR1 and CDR2: ENHRY and SYGVKD. V lost 7 bases, J lost 6 bases, and 5 bases stayed unmatched.

V gene TRBV6-1 combines with J gene TRBJ2-1, with TRBD2 matching 11 bases. Germline CDR1 and CDR2: MNHNS and SASEGT. Unmatched junction bases numbered 3, after V lost 4 bases and J lost 4 bases. CDR3 size: 15 residues. This CDR3 is CASSVSGRAYNEQFF. DNA for the CDR3: TGTGCCAGCAGTGTTAGCGGGAGGGCGTACAATGAGCAGTTCTTC.

V is TRBV28 and J is TRBJ2-5, with 9 bases lining up with TRBD1. Germline CDR1 reads MDHEN; CDR2 reads SYDVKM. The CDR3 runs to 14 residues. V shed 10 bases, J shed 9 bases, and the junction held 15 bases outside the gene matches. CDR3: CATTFWDRDNAQYF. CDR3 DNA sequence: TGTGCCACCACATTTTGGGACAGGGATAATGCCCAGTACTTC.

The chain employs TRBV19 and TRBJ2-1; 10 positions agree with TRBD2. V trimming: 3 bases; J trimming: 10 bases; junction bases outside the gene matches: 9. From germline, CDR1 is LNHDA and CDR2 SQIVND (reference sequence). The CDR3 is made up of 15 amino acids. CDR3 sequence (DNA): TGTGCCAGTAGTATTGGGCAAGCGGGAGGGTTGGAGCAGTTCTTC. This codes for CASSIGQAGGLEQFF.

The gene calls are TRBV5-1 and TRBJ2-5, with D perhaps TRBD2 (6 bases). The CDR3 has 13 residues. Germline V gene lookup returns CDR1 SGHRS and CDR2 YFSETQ. Deletions cut 4 bases from V and 5 bases from J, with 12 bases between. CDR3: CASSPGRGETQYF. In DNA form, the CDR3 reads TGCGCCAGCAGCCCAGGCCGGGGGGAGACCCAGTACTTC.

This clone came up a few times. V is TRBV27 and J is TRBJ1-4, with 8 positions matching TRBD1. The CDR3 runs to 12 residues. J lost 12 bases, V lost 6 bases, and 6 bases had no gene match. Looked up from germline, CDR1 is MNHEY and CDR2 is SMNVEV (reference sequence). CDR3 region: CASSRGLGELFF. The CDR3 DNA reads as TGTGCCAGCAGCAGGGGGCTTGGGGAACTGTTTTTT.